The 12 T cell receptor beta chains below come from one sample, sequenced in a study of cytomegalovirus exposure and HLA in healthy donors. The PCR ran on 60 Vbeta and 13 Jbeta primers. The data were produced by immunoSEQ multiplex PCR, yet TCRdb's version contains in-frame clones alone and is incomplete. The table lists approximately 110,000 clones, approximately 80% of them singletons. Sequences were obtained from PBMCs. Every receptor here comes from a female donor in good health and CMV-seropositive.

The V call is TRBV6-5, the J call TRBJ1-3; TRBD1 is a possible D gene (6 bases). CDR3 size: 14 residues. Trimming removed 6 bases from V and 0 bases from J, with 9 bases in between. Germline V CDR1 and CDR2: MNHEY, SVGAGI. The CDR3 is CASRLDSSGNTIYF. The CDR3 DNA reads TGTGCCAGCAGGCTGGACAGCTCTGGAAACACCATATATTTT.

The V call is TRBV11-3, the J call TRBJ2-1, with 14 bases identical to TRBD2. Germline-derived CDR1 and CDR2 are SGHNT and YENEEA. The trim removed 5 bases at V and 9 bases at J, leaving 6 bases unmatched. CDR3 length: 15 amino acids. The CDR3 DNA reads TGTGCCAGCAGCGGGGGACTAGCGGGAGTTGGTGAGCAGTTCTTC. It encodes CASSGGLAGVGEQFF.

V and J are TRBV27 and TRBJ1-1; no clear D gene. Looked up from germline, CDR1 is MNHEY and CDR2 is SMNVEV (reference sequence). The length of the CDR3 is 16 residues. V lost 4 bases, J lost 0 bases, and 15 bases lay in between. The CDR3 nucleotides read TGTGCCAGCAGTTCCTTACCTCGGCGGATGAACACTGAAGCTTTCTTT. Translating gives CASSSLPRRMNTEAFF.

The rearrangement links TRBV2 to TRBJ2-3; tentatively, D is TRBD2 (5 bases). CDR3 length: 16 residues. V lost 4 bases to trimming and J lost 0 bases, with 14 bases between them. Germline V gives CDR1 SNHLY, CDR2 FYNNEI. The CDR3 reads CASSVSGAASTDTQYF. CDR3 sequence (DNA): TGTGCCAGCAGTGTTTCCGGAGCGGCTAGCACAGATACGCAGTATTTT.

The rearrangement uses TRBV6-6 and TRBJ1-5; D ambiguous. Germline CDR1 MNHNY, CDR2 SVGAGI (reference sequence). Trimming removed 3 bases at V and 1 base at J, with 10 bases between. CDR3 length: 15 amino acids. The CDR3, as DNA: TGTGCCAGCAGTTATACAAGGGAGAGCAATCAGCCCCAGCATTTT. This translates into CASSYTRESNQPQHF.

The gene calls are TRBV6-5 and TRBJ2-2; 8 bases are shared with TRBD1. V lost 2 bases and J lost 5; bases outside the gene matches: 7. The CDR3 covers 16 residues. Germline CDR1 is MNHEY and CDR2 is SVGAGI. The CDR3 loop reads CASSYGGRGRTGELFF. CDR3 coding DNA: TGTGCCAGCAGTTACGGGGGCAGGGGGCGGACCGGGGAGCTGTTTTTT.

Points on this clone: Germline is not matched at one junction end, which may reflect a read error. The chain recombines TRBV2 with TRBJ2-7; TRBD1 aligns across 7 bases. The DNA end is a closer match to TRBJ2-1, so the J assignment may be wrong. Per germline, CDR1 SNHLY and CDR2 FYNNEI. The CDR3 has 15 amino acids. CDR3 nucleotide sequence: TGTGCCAGCGGTGAGGGGACAGTCTCCTACAATGAGCAGTTCTTC. Amino acids: CASGEGTVSYNEQFF.

Regarding this clone: Other DNA sequences from this sample encode an identical CDR3 as well. V usage is TRBV7-9 and J usage is TRBJ1-2; TRBD1 is a possible D gene (5 bases). Germline V gene sequence: CDR1 SEHNR, CDR2 FQNEAQ (reference sequence). This CDR3 contains 14 residues. V was shortened by 4 bases and J by 3 bases, with 12 bases between the two germline ends. The CDR3 bases are TGTGCCAGCAGCTCGGGGGTGGGTTACTATGGCTACACCTTC. Its protein is CASSSGVGYYGYTF.

The chain employs TRBV27 and TRBJ2-7; 8 bases align to TRBD2. CDR1 and CDR2 (germline): MNHEY, SMNVEV (reference sequence). The CDR3 consists of 15 residues. V shed 5 bases and J 4 bases; nucleotides not matched to a gene: 10. CDR3 sequence: CASSRPALAGYEQYF. The CDR3 bases are TGTGCCAGCAGTAGACCCGCGCTAGCGGGTTACGAGCAGTACTTC.

The CDR3 here is CASSFDRDSSGNTIYF. The CDR3, as DNA: TGTGCCAGCAGCTTTGACAGGGATTCTTCTGGAAACACCATATATTTT. The chain uses TRBV5-4 and TRBJ1-3; 7 bases agree with TRBD1. The CDR3 is 16 residues long. Germline-derived CDR1 and CDR2 are SGHNT and YYREEE (reference sequence). V shed 2 bases, J shed 1 base, and the junction held 6 bases outside the gene matches.

The chain couples TRBV6-1 to TRBJ1-4; TRBD1 matches 8 bases. Germline CDR1 and CDR2: MNHNS and SASEGT. The CDR3 is 14 amino acids. V gave up 7 bases and J gave up 5 bases; unmatched junction bases: 6. The DNA of the CDR3 is TGTGCCAGCACCCAACGGGACAGGAATGAAAAACTGTTTTTT. Residues: CASTQRDRNEKLFF.

The chain combines TRBV2 with TRBJ1-2, with a possible D match to TRBD1 (5 bases). Germline CDR1 and CDR2: SNHLY and FYNNEI. This CDR3 is built from 14 residues. Deletions cut 5 bases from V and 6 bases from J, with 16 bases between. CDR3 residues: CASSKVTGSHGYTF. The CDR3, as DNA: TGTGCCAGCAGTAAAGTCACAGGTAGCCATGGCTACACCTTC.